This note documents a single T cell receptor beta chain sequence. Its antigen is unidentified. This specimen belongs to a study of cytomegalovirus exposure and HLA in healthy donors. The overall study: Of all 400 or so donors who were genotyped, 80% to 85% belonged to the Caucasian-associated ancestry cluster.

Study outcomes and limitations: A further, later analysis showed that HLA-associated TCR beta chains (compared with equally common others) were more clonally expanded.

13 Jbeta primers and 60 Vbeta primers were used for the PCR. Repertoires were generated with immunoSEQ multiplex PCR, while TCRdb's copy carries only in-frame clones and drops some. The data hold 100,000 to 150,000 clones, with over 75% observed a single time. Germline V gene data show CDR1 as MDHEN and CDR2 as SYDVKM. Trimming pared 3 bases from V and 4 bases from J, leaving 13 bases between. This CDR3 region has 14 residues. The sequence was collected from a human donor in good health. This chain connects TRBV28 to TRBJ2-7; tentative D call: TRBD2 (6 bases). The specimen was PBMCs. Written as DNA, the CDR3 is TGTGCCAGCAGTTTGGCAGGGACTCTATACGAGCAGTACTTC. This codes for CASSLAGTLYEQYF.